This TCR beta chain is from a study of shared clonotypes between healthy human individuals. The CDR3 consists of 15 residues. Germline values: CDR1 SGHNT, CDR2 YYREEE (reference sequence). Trimming shortened V by 0 bases and J by 2 bases, and 12 bases separated the two germline ends. Original processing notes: ImmunoSEQ sequences covered only the junction and lacked quality scores; filtering therefore differed. Method: immunoSEQ multiplex PCR; TCRdb's copy keeps in-frame clones and lacks some. V and J calls and clone size are as listed in that table; D and trimming were resolved from the DNA. The data show 2 million to 2.5 million clones, 85% to 95% seen once.

The source of this sequence is a man between 18 and 35 years old in good health. This sequence joins TRBV5-4 and TRBJ2-7, with D tentatively TRBD1 (5 bases). Sequenced sample: naive CD4+ T cells sorted from blood. Subset described: CD45RA+ positively selected. DNA for the CDR3: TGTGCCAGCAGCTTGGGGGGCAAATATCCCTACGAGCAGTACTTC. It encodes CASSLGGKYPYEQYF.